The sample holds a few counts of the clone carrying this TCR beta chain. Original analysis: By means of reference gene primer amplification, nucleated cell counts were estimated. Generated by immunoSEQ multiplex PCR, the TCRdb table keeps only in-frame clones and is missing some. The V and J calls and clone size are taken from that table; D and trimming were inferred from the DNA. The sample holds around 350,000 clones, around nine tenths seen once. The data are from a study of blood T cell repertoires in COVID-19. As for the study in general: Sites in the United States, Italy and Spain provided acute and convalescent COVID-19 samples. T cells, B-cell-depleted T cells, or PBMCs provided the cDNA or gDNA that served as material.

Germline-derived CDR1 and CDR2 are SGHTA and FQGTGA. V lost 8 bases to trimming and J lost 1 base, with 11 bases between them. CDR3 length equals 14 residues. The V and J genes are TRBV7-3 and TRBJ2-2; no definite D call. Sequencing was performed on peripheral blood. This sequence originates from a human donor in a cohort sampled during active COVID-19. CDR3 nucleotide sequence: TGTGCCAGCGGCTCAAAAATGAACACCGGGGAGCTGTTTTTT. Amino acid sequence: CASGSKMNTGELFF. The full variable domain, completed using reference TRBV7-3 and TRBJ2-2, is GAGVSQTPSNKVTEKGKYVELRCDPISGHTALYWYRQSLGQGPEFLIYFQGTGAADDSGLPNDRFFAVRPEGSVSTLKIQRTERGDSAVYLCASGSKMNTGELFFGEGSRLTVL.